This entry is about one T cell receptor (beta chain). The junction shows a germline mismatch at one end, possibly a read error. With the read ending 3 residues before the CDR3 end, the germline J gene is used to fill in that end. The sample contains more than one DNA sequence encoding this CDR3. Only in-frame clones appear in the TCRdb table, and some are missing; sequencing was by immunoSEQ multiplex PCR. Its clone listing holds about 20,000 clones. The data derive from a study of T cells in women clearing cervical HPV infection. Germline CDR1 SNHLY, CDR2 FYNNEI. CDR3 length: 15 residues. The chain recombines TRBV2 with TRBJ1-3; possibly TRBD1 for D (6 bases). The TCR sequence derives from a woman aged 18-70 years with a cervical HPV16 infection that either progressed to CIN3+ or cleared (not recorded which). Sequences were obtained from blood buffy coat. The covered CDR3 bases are TGTGCCAGCAGCCAAGGCGGGACAAATGGAAACACA. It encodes CASSQGGTNGNT. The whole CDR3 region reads CASSQGGTNGNTIYF.